This T cell receptor (beta chain) was recorded in a study of response to subunit inactivated influenza vaccine. This clonotype has just a few counts. Its antigen is unidentified. Study observations and caveats: Each seasonal flu vaccination may recruit only limited new T cells, authors suggested.

This CDR3 region has 16 residues. CDR1 is LGHNA, CDR2 YSLEER, per germline. V was trimmed by 0 bases and J by 1 base, leaving 9 bases between them. TCRdb redid the calling of the RT-PCR reads with MiXCR, one entry per CDR3 protein. The repertoire consists of under 200,000 distinct CDR3 sequences, with approximately 12% occurring once and the leading ten covering 25% to 30%. These data also formed part of another study, on T cells expressing NK-cell markers. This second study notes: With UMIs, 5'RACE template switching was used to make TCR beta cDNA.

Specimen: CD8+ T cells sorted from PBMCs, collected 12 days after vaccination. The receptor was derived from a man over 45 who received an inactivated influenza vaccine. The V and J genes are TRBV4-3 and TRBJ2-2, with TRBD1 as a possible D gene (5 bases). The CDR3 coding sequence is TGCGCCAGCAGCCAAGATTCCCAGGGGAACACCGGGGAGCTGTTTTTT. Translated: CASSQDSQGNTGELFF.